One sample yielded the 2 T cell receptor beta chains listed below, sequenced in a study of PD-1 blockade in mismatch repair-deficient tumors. Generated by immunoSEQ multiplex PCR, the TCRdb table keeps only in-frame clones and is missing some. Of under 150,000 clones in the sample, 88% were seen once. The material sequenced was peripheral blood, taken approximately 72 weeks after starting pembrolizumab. Receptor source: an adult with mismatch repair-deficient cancer.

The chain combines TRBV6-5 with TRBJ2-7; 8 positions match TRBD2. CDR1 MNHEY and CDR2 SVGAGI come from the germline V gene. The V and J ends lost 10 bases and 1 base, in that order; junction bases with no gene match: 6. The CDR3 totals 13 residues. CDR3: CATGAGESYEQYF. The CDR3 bases are TGTGCCACCGGAGCGGGAGAGTCCTACGAGCAGTACTTC.

The rearrangement joins TRBV10-2 to TRBJ1-2; D perhaps matches TRBD1 (5 bases). This CDR3 spans 16 amino acids. The ends were cut back, 3 bases at V and 3 bases at J, with 17 bases in the middle. CDR1 WSHSY and CDR2 SAAADI come from the germline V gene. Here the CDR3 reads CASSDVQGPLYYGYTF. The CDR3 coding sequence is TGCGCCAGCAGTGACGTTCAGGGCCCTTTATACTATGGCTACACCTTC.